One and the same sample provided the 4 T cell receptor beta chains below, sequenced in a study of blood T cell repertoires in COVID-19. Clones were sequenced by immunoSEQ multiplex PCR, and TCRdb holds only the in-frame ones, with some missing. The sample yields over 50,000 clones, about 91% seen once. Sequenced: peripheral blood. Source of these receptors: a woman aged 55-69 years with active or convalescent COVID-19.

V gene TRBV6-2 or TRBV6-3 combines with J gene TRBJ2-1; 7 bases match TRBD2. Germline V gene sequence: CDR1 MNHEY, CDR2 SVGEGT. V lost 2 bases, J lost 2 bases, and 3 bases stayed unmatched. CDR3 length equals 15 residues. The CDR3 bases are TGTGCCAGCAGTTACGTGGGAGGGACCTACAATGAGCAGTTCTTC. This codes for CASSYVGGTYNEQFF.

The chain carries TRBV4-1 and TRBJ2-4; 9 bases match TRBD1. This CDR3 has 17 amino acids. Germline values: CDR1 MGHRA, CDR2 YSYEKL. Unmatched junction bases numbered 5, after V lost 0 bases and J lost 2 bases. CDR3 residues: CASSQEWGQGSKNIQYF. The CDR3 coding sequence is TGCGCCAGCAGCCAAGAATGGGGACAGGGATCCAAAAACATTCAGTACTTC.

This clone has just a few counts. V gene TRBV19 combines with J gene TRBJ1-2, with TRBD1 matching over 8 bases. In germline, CDR1 is LNHDA, CDR2 SQIVND (reference sequence). The CDR3 has 13 amino acids. The V and J ends lost 4 bases and 8 bases, in that order; junction bases with no gene match: 6. CDR3 DNA sequence: TGTGCCAGTAGTAGCGGGACAGGTGGCGGCTACACCTTC. As protein: CASSSGTGGGYTF.

The V gene is TRBV2, the J gene TRBJ1-4; the D is unclear. Per germline, CDR1 SNHLY and CDR2 FYNNEI. Trimming cost V 3 bases and J 7 bases, with 15 bases left between them. The CDR3 totals 15 residues. CDR3: CASSDSWQLREKLFF. CDR3 DNA sequence: TGTGCCAGCAGTGATTCGTGGCAACTACGTGAAAAACTGTTTTTT.